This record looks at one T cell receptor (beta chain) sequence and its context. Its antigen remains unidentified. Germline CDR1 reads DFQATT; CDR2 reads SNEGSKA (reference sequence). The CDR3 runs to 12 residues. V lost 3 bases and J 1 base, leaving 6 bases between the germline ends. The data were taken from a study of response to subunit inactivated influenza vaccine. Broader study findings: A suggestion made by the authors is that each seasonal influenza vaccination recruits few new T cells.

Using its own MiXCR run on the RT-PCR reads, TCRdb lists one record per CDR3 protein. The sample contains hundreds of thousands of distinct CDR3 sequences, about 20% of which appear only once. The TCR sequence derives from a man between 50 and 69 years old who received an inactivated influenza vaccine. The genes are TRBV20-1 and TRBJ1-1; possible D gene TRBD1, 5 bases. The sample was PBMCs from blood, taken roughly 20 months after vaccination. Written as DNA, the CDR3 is TGCAGTGCTAGGAGGGGGAACACTGAAGCTTTCTTT. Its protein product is CSARRGNTEAFF.